This is a list of T cell receptor beta chains from one sample in a study of T cell changes during pregnancy in multiple sclerosis. Clones were sequenced by immunoSEQ multiplex PCR, and TCRdb holds only the in-frame ones, with some missing. The table shows approximately 50,000 clones, with about 92% occurring only once. The sample in question was peripheral blood, obtained in the third trimester of pregnancy. The receptor source for this set is a female donor in good health, enrolled as a control in a pregnancy study. The CDR3 runs from the conserved cysteine through the conserved F or W.

>TRBV5-1|15|TRBJ2-1
CASSPEGGPYNEQFF
>TRBV19|14|TRBJ1-2
CASSRRDRSYGYTF
>TRBV27|15|TRBJ2-5
CASRRLGTGGETQYF
>TRBV9|15|TRBJ1-1
CASSLEGGIRTEAFF
>TRBV10-3|13|TRBJ1-2
CATRQGKPYGYTF
>TRBV18|12|TRBJ1-1
CASSPPSGAAFF
>TRBV7-6|18|TRBJ2-2
CASSLTGGVTGNTGELFF
>TRBV6-1|16|TRBJ1-6
CASSEKAAGGASPLHF
>TRBV6-5|13|TRBJ2-5
CASSYGGQETQYF
>TRBV7-9|11|TRBJ2-1
CASSWRDEQFF
>TRBV5-1|18|TRBJ2-1
CASSWGQGPSPAYNEQFF
>TRBV5-1|15|TRBJ2-2
CASSLLTSPTGELFF